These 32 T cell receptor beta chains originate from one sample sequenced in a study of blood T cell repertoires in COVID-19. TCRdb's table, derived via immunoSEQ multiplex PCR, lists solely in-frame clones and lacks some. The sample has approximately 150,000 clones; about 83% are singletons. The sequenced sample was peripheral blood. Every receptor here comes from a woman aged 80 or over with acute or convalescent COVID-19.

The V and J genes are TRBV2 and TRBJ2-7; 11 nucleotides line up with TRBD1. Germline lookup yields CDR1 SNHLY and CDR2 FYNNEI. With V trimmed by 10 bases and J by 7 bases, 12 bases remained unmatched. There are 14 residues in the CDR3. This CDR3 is CATSPGQGAWEQYF. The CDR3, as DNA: TGTGCCACCTCCCCCGGACAGGGGGCTTGGGAGCAGTACTTC.

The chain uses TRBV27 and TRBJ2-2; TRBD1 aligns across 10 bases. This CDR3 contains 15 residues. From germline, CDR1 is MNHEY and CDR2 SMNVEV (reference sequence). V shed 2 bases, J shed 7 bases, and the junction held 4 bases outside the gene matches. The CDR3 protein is CASSLRQGAFGELFF. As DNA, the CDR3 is TGTGCCAGCAGTTTAAGACAGGGGGCATTCGGGGAGCTGTTTTTT.

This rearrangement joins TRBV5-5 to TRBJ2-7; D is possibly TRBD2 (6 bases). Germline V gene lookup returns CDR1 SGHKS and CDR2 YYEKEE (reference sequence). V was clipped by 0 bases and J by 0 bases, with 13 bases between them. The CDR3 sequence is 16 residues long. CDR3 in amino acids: CASSLGRDPPSYEQYF. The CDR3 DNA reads TGTGCCAGCAGCTTGGGGAGGGACCCACCCTCCTACGAGCAGTACTTC.

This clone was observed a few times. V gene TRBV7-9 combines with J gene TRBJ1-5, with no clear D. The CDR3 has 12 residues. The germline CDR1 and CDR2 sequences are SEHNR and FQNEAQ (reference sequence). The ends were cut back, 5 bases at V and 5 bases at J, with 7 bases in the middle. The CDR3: CASSPGDQPQHF. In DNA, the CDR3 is TGTGCCAGCAGCCCGGGTGATCAGCCCCAGCATTTT. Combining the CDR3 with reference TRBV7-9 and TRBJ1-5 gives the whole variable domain DTGVSQNPRHKITKRGQNVTFRCDPISEHNRLYWYRQTLGQGPEFLTYFQNEAQLEKSRLLSDRFSAERPKGSFSTLEIQRTEQGDSAMYLCASSPGDQPQHFGDGTRLSIL.

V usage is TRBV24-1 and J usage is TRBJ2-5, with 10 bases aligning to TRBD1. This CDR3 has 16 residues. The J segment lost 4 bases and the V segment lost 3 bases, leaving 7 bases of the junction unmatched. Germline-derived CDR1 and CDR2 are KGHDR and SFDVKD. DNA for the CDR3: TGTGCCACCAGTGATCCACGGGACAGGGGTACAGAGACCCAGTACTTC. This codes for CATSDPRDRGTETQYF.

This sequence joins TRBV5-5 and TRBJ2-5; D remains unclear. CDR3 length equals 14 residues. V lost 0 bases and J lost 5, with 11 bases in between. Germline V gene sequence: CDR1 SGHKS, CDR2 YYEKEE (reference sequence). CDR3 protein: CASSLVGFKETQYF. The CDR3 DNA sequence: TGTGCCAGCAGCTTGGTCGGGTTCAAGGAGACCCAGTACTTC. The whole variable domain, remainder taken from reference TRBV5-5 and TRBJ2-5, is DAGVTQSPTHLIKTRGQQVTLRCSPISGHKSVSWYQQVLGQGPQFIFQYYEKEERGRGNFPDRFSARQFPNYSSELNVNALLLGDSALYLCASSLVGFKETQYFGPGTRLLVL.

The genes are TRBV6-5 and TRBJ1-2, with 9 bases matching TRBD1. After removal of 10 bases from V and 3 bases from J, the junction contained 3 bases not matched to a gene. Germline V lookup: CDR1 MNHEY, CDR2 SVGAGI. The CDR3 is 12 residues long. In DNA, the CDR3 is TGTGCCACTAGGACAGGGGACTATGGCTACACCTTC. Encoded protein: CATRTGDYGYTF.

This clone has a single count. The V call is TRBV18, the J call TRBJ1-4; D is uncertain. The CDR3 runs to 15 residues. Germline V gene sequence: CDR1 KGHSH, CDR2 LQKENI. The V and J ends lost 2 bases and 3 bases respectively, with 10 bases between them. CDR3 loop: CASSPGSGSNEKLFF. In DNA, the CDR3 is TGTGCCAGCTCACCAGGGTCCGGGTCTAATGAAAAACTGTTTTTT.

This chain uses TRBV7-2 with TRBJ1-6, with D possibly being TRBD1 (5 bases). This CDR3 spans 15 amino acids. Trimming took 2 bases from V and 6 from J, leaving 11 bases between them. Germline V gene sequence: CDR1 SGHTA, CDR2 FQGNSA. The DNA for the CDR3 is TGTGCCAGCAGCTTAACGTCTCAGGGTAATTCACCCCTCCACTTT. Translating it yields CASSLTSQGNSPLHF.

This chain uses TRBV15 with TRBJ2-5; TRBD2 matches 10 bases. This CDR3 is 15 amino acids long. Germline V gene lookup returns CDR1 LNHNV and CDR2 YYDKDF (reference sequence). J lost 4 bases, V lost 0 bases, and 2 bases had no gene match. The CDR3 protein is CATSRDLAGAETQYF. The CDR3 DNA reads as TGTGCCACCAGCAGAGATCTAGCGGGGGCAGAGACCCAGTACTTC.

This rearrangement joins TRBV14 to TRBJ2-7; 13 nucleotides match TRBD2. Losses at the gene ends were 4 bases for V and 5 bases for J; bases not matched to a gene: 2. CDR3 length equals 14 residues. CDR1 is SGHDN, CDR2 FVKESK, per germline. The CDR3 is CASSPGLAGDEQYF. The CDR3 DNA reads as TGTGCCAGCAGCCCCGGACTAGCGGGAGACGAGCAGTACTTC.

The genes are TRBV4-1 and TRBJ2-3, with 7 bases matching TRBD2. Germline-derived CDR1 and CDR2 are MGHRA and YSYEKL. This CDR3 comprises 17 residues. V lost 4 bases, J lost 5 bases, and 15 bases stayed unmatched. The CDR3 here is CASSPFWGGPSGDTQYF. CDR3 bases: TGCGCCAGCAGCCCCTTTTGGGGGGGACCCTCAGGAGATACGCAGTATTTT.

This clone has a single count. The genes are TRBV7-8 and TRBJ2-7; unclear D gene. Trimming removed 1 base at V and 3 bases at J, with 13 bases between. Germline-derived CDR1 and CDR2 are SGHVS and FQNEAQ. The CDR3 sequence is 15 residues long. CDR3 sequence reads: CASSLEAYRLYEQYF. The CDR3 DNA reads TGTGCCAGCAGCTTAGAGGCGTACCGACTCTACGAGCAGTACTTC.

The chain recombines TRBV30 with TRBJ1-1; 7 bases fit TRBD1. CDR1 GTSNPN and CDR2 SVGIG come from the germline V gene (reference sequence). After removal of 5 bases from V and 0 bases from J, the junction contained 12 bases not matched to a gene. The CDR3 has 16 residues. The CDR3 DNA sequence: TGTGCCTGGTTGGGACAGAGTAAGTCCATGAACACTGAAGCTTTCTTT. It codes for CAWLGQSKSMNTEAFF.

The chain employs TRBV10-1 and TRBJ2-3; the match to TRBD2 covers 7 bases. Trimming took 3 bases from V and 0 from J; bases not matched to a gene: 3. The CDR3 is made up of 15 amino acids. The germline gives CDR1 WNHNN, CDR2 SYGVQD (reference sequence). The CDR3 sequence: CASSDELASTDTQYF. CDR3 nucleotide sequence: TGCGCCAGCAGTGACGAACTAGCGAGCACAGATACGCAGTATTTT.

CDR3 DNA sequence: TGTGCCAGCAGCTTGGCCGGCAGGAAGGCAGATACGCAGTATTTT. Its protein product is CASSLAGRKADTQYF. This chain uses TRBV5-4 with TRBJ2-3; D is undetermined. Germline V CDR1 and CDR2: SGHNT, YYREEE (reference sequence). Trimming stripped 0 bases from V and 4 bases from J, with 12 bases between. The CDR3 totals 15 residues.

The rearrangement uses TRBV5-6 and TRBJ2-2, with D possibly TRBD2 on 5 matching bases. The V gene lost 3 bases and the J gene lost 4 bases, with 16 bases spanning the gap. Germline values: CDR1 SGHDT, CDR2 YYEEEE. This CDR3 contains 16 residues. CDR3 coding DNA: TGTGCCAGCAGCTGGAGGAGTCGGGTTCTCACCGGGGAGCTGTTTTTT. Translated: CASSWRSRVLTGELFF.

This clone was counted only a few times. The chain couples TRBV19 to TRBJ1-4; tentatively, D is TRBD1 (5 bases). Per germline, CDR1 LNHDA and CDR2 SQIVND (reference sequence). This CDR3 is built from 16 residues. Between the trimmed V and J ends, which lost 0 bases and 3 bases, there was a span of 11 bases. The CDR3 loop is CASSIELSRANEKLFF. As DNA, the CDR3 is TGTGCCAGTAGTATAGAGTTATCCAGGGCTAATGAAAAACTGTTTTTT.

The CDR3 nucleotides read TGCGCCAGCAGCTTGGGCGTAGGGGGCTATGGCTACACCTTC. Protein: CASSLGVGGYGYTF. V usage is TRBV5-1 and J usage is TRBJ1-2; D might be TRBD1 (6 bases). The CDR3 sequence is 14 residues long. Germline CDR1 is SGHRS and CDR2 is YFSETQ. V dropped 0 bases and J dropped 4 bases, with 10 bases sitting between them.

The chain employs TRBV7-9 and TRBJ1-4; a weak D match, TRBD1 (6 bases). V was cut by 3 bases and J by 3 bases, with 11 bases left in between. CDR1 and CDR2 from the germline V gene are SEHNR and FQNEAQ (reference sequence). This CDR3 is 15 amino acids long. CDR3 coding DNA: TGTGCCAGCAGCTTTGGGGGGGCTCCTAATGAAAAACTGTTTTTT. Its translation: CASSFGGAPNEKLFF.

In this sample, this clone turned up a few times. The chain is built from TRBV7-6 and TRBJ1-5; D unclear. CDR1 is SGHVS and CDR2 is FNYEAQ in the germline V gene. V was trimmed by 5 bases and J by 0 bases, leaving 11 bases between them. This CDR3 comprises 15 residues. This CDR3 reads CASSPGLYSNQPQHF. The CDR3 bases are TGTGCCAGCAGCCCGGGTCTTTATAGCAATCAGCCCCAGCATTTT.

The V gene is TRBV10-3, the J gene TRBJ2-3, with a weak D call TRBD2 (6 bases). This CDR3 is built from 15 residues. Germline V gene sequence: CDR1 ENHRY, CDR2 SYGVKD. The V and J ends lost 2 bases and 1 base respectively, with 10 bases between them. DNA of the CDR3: TGTGCCATCAGTGAGAGGGACTCAGGCACAGATACGCAGTATTTT. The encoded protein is CAISERDSGTDTQYF.

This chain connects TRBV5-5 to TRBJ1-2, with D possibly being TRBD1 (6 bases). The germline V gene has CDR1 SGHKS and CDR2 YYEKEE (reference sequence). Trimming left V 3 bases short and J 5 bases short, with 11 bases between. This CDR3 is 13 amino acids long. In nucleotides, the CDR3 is TGTGCCAGCAGCTCAGGGGCGGAGTATGGCTACACCTTC. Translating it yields CASSSGAEYGYTF.

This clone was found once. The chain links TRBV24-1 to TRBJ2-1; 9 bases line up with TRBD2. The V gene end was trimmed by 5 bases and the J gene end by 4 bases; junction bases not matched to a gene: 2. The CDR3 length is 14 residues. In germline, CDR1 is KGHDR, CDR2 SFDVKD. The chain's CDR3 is CATSGAGGYNEQFF. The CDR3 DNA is TGTGCCACCAGTGGAGCGGGGGGATACAATGAGCAGTTCTTC.

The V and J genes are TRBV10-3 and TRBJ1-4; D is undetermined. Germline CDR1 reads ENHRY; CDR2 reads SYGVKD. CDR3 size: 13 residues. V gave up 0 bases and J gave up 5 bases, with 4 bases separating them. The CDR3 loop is CAISESKNEKLFF. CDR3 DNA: TGTGCCATCAGTGAGTCTAAAAATGAAAAACTGTTTTTT.

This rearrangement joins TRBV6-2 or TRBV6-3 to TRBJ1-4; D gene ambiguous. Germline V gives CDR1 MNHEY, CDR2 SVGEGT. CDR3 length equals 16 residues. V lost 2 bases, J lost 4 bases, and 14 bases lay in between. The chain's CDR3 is CASSYLPGTGNEKLFF. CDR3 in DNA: TGTGCCAGCAGTTACCTTCCGGGAACCGGTAATGAAAAACTGTTTTTT.

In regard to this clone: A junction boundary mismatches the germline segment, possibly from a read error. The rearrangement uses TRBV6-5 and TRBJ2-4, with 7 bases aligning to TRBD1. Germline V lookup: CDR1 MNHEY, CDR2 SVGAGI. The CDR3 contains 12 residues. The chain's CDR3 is CASWDSFTRVNF. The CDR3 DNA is TGTGCCAGCTGGGACAGTTTTACTAGGGTGAACTTC.

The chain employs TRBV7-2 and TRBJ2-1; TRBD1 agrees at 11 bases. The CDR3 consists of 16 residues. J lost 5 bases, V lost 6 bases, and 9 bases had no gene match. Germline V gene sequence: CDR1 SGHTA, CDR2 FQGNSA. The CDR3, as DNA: TGTGCCAGCAGATGGACAGGGGGCGCGGTGGACAATGAGCAGTTCTTC. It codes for CASRWTGGAVDNEQFF.

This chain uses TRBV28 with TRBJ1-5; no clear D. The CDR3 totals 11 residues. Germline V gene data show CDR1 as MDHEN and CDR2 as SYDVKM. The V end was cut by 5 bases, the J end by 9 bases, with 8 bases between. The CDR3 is CASSREGPQHF. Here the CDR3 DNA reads TGTGCCAGCAGTCGGGAAGGGCCCCAGCATTTT. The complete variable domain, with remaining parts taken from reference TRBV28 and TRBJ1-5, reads DVKVTQSSRYLVKRTGEKVFLECVQDMDHENMFWYRQDPGLGLRLIYFSYDVKMKEKGDIPEGYSVSREKKERFSLILESASTNQTSMYLCASSREGPQHFGDGTRLSIL.

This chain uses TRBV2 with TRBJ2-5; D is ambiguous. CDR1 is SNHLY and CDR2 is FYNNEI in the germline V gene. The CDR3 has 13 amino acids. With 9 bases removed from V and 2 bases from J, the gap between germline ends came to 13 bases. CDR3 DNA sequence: TGTGCCAGTCGGGTAGGCAGTCAAGAGACCCAGTACTTC. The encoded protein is CASRVGSQETQYF.

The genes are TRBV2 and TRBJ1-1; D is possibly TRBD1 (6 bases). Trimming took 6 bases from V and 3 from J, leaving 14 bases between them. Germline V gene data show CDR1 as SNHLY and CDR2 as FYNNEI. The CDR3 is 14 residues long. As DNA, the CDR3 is TGTGCCAGCAGGGGGGCCCTGTGGGACACTGAAGCTTTCTTT. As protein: CASRGALWDTEAFF.

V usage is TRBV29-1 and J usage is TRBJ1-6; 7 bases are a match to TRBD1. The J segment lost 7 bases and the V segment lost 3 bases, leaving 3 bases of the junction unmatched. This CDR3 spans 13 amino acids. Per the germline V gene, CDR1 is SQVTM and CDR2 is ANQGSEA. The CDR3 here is CSVDPTGNSPLHF. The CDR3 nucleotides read TGCAGCGTTGACCCGACAGGGAATTCACCCCTCCACTTT.